The 22 T cell receptor beta chains below all came from one sample that was sequenced in a study of blood T cells in healthy people across ages. The use of a sample-barcoded 5' primer and a J-beta primer mix characterized a second PCR of 7 to 11 cycles. TCRdb independently ran MiXCR on the 5' RACE reads; one entry per CDR3 protein. The data contain hundreds of thousands of distinct CDR3 sequences, about 32% of them singletons. Specimen: blood. The receptors stem from a woman aged 80 or over in good health.

In this sample, this clonotype turned up many times. This chain joins TRBV6-2 or TRBV6-3 and TRBJ2-7, with 7 bases that match TRBD2. This CDR3 contains 12 residues. V was clipped by 8 bases and J by 6 bases; unmatched bases: 7. Germline-derived CDR1 and CDR2 are MNHEY and SVGEGT. This chain's CDR3 is CASVGGSGEQYF. The CDR3 bases are TGTGCCAGCGTCGGGGGGTCTGGCGAGCAGTACTTC.

The chain recombines TRBV20-1 with TRBJ2-3, with D hard to call. CDR3 length equals 12 residues. V lost 3 bases and J 5 bases, leaving 9 bases between the germline ends. CDR1 is DFQATT, CDR2 SNEGSKA, per germline (reference sequence). CDR3 DNA sequence: TGCAGTGCTAGTCCGGGTTTAGATACGCAGTATTTT. Translating gives CSASPGLDTQYF.

This clonotype was observed many times. A much larger clone lies one base from this, so it may be a read error. V is TRBV20-1 and J is TRBJ2-7; 7 positions match TRBD2. From germline, CDR1 is DFQATT and CDR2 SNEGSKA (reference sequence). The V segment lost 3 bases and the J segment 2 bases; nucleotides outside the gene matches: 4. The CDR3 length is 13 residues. The chain's CDR3 is CSASPGTTYEQYF. The CDR3 nucleotides are TGCAGTGCTAGTCCCGGGACTACCTACGAGCAGTACTTC.

A remark on this clonotype: A much larger clone differs by one base, so this may be a read error. The chain recombines TRBV5-6 with TRBJ2-7, with TRBD1 identical over 9 bases. The CDR3 has 16 amino acids. Germline-derived CDR1 and CDR2 are SGHDT and YYEEEE. The junction had 8 bases not matched to a gene; V was cut back by 0 bases and J by 4 bases. CDR3: CASSLALQGAKYEQYF. The CDR3 region has the DNA TGTGCCAGCAGCTTGGCACTACAGGGGGCAAAGTACGAGCAGTACTTC. The whole variable domain, remainder taken from reference TRBV5-6 and TRBJ2-7, is DAGVTQSPTHLIKTRGQQVTLRCSPKSGHDTVSWYQQALGQGPQFIFQYYEEEERQRGNFPDRFSGHQFPNYSSELNVNALLLGDSALYLCASSLALQGAKYEQYFGPGTRLTVT.

As for this clonotype: This clone may be a read error of a much larger clone one base away. The V and J genes are TRBV9 and TRBJ2-5; 7 bases are shared with TRBD1. Germline trimming cut 4 bases from V and 2 bases from J; bases unmatched to any gene: 8. The germline V gene encodes CDR1 SGDLS and CDR2 YYNGEE. CDR3 length equals 15 residues. The DNA for the CDR3 is TGTGCCAGCAGCATCCGGGGCAGGGGGCAAGAGACCCAGTACTTC. Protein product: CASSIRGRGQETQYF.

The table lists this clonotype with many counts. The chain employs TRBV12-3 or TRBV12-4 and TRBJ2-3; D may correspond to TRBD1 or TRBD2 (5 bases each). The CDR3 runs to 14 residues. Deletions cut 4 bases from V and 7 bases from J, with 15 bases between. CDR3 amino acids: CASSSPGASHTQYF. Written as DNA, the CDR3 is TGTGCCAGCAGTTCCCCCGGGGCCAGTCATACGCAGTATTTT.

The sample holds one count of this clonotype. The V gene is TRBV4-1, the J gene TRBJ1-4; no reliable D call. Trimming cost V 0 bases and J 4 bases, with 12 bases left between them. The CDR3 extends over 16 amino acids. The germline V gene encodes CDR1 MGHRA and CDR2 YSYEKL. CDR3 residues: CASSQDGPGLNEKLFF. DNA of the CDR3: TGCGCCAGCAGCCAAGATGGGCCCGGACTTAATGAAAAACTGTTTTTT.

This clonotype was counted many times. This rearrangement joins TRBV18 to TRBJ2-3; 8 nucleotides agree with TRBD2. Germline CDR1 is KGHSH and CDR2 is LQKENI. The CDR3 runs 15 residues. Trimming cost V 6 bases and J 3 bases; bases outside gene matches: 8. The CDR3 here is CASSRAGVRTDTQYF. As DNA, the CDR3 is TGTGCCAGCTCTCGAGCGGGGGTCAGGACAGATACGCAGTATTTT.

In its sample, this clonotype was seen a few times. V gene TRBV30 combines with J gene TRBJ1-1, with D perhaps matching TRBD1 (5 bases). The CDR3 contains 15 residues. The germline V and J ends were trimmed by 3 bases and 0 bases, with 14 bases remaining between them. Germline V gene sequence: CDR1 GTSNPN, CDR2 SVGIG (reference sequence). The CDR3 is CAWRTIGGLNTEAFF. The CDR3 nucleotides are TGTGCCTGGAGGACAATCGGGGGACTGAACACTGAAGCTTTCTTT.

Many counts were recorded for this clonotype. V gene TRBV7-9 combines with J gene TRBJ2-6, with 7 bases fitting TRBD1. There are 18 residues in the CDR3. Trimming took 1 base from V and 3 from J; bases not matched to a gene: 9. Germline V gene lookup returns CDR1 SEHNR and CDR2 FQNEAQ (reference sequence). CDR3 nucleotides: TGTGCCAGCAGCTTAGGAGGGGGCGCAGTAATTGGGGCCAACGTCCTGACTTTC. This gives the protein CASSLGGGAVIGANVLTF.

V and J are TRBV20-1 and TRBJ2-7; no clear D. CDR3 length equals 12 residues. Trimming cost V 1 base and J 3 bases, with 7 bases left between them. CDR1 and CDR2 (germline): DFQATT, SNEGSKA (reference sequence). The CDR3 DNA reads TGCAGTGCTAGAGGTCCTAGCTACGAGCAGTACTTC. It translates to CSARGPSYEQYF.

This clonotype was observed a handful of times. With a much larger clone just one base away, this may be a read error. The rearrangement uses TRBV12-3 or TRBV12-4 and TRBJ2-5; 9 nucleotides line up with TRBD2. V was clipped by 7 bases and J by 11 bases; unmatched bases: 14. CDR3 length: 14 amino acids. This CDR3 reads CASTEAGGPIEQYF. The CDR3 DNA follows: TGTGCCAGCACCGAAGCGGGGGGTCCGATTGAGCAGTACTTC.

V usage is TRBV20-1 and J usage is TRBJ2-4; TRBD2 aligns across 8 bases. The CDR3 is made up of 15 amino acids. Germline values: CDR1 DFQATT, CDR2 SNEGSKA (reference sequence). J lost 0 bases, V lost 3 bases, and 4 bases had no gene match. CDR3 amino acids: CSASDSGVAKNIQYF. For the CDR3, the DNA is TGCAGTGCTAGTGATAGCGGGGTAGCCAAAAACATTCAGTACTTC.

This clonotype was seen repeatedly, ten times or more. The chain has TRBV5-1 and TRBJ1-1; D remains unclear. This CDR3 has 14 amino acids. V lost 2 bases and J 1 base, leaving 9 bases between the germline ends. Germline CDR1 and CDR2: SGHRS and YFSETQ. CDR3 sequence reads: CASSFAVRNTEAFF. CDR3 DNA sequence: TGCGCCAGCAGCTTCGCGGTCAGGAACACTGAAGCTTTCTTT.

The chain combines TRBV29-1 with TRBJ2-2; 9 positions match TRBD2. Germline V lookup: CDR1 SQVTM, CDR2 ANQGSEA. This CDR3 is 14 amino acids long. With 3 bases clipped from V and 8 bases from J, the junction kept 7 bases outside the gene matches. CDR3 coding DNA: TGCAGCGTTGAGTCGCTAGCGGGGTCTGGGGAGCTGTTTTTT. Protein sequence: CSVESLAGSGELFF.

The rearrangement links TRBV7-3 to TRBJ2-2, with TRBD2 matching over 8 bases. With 5 bases clipped from V and 4 bases from J, the junction kept 9 bases outside the gene matches. Germline V gene data show CDR1 as SGHTA and CDR2 as FQGTGA. This CDR3 comprises 16 residues. In DNA, the CDR3 is TGTGCCAGCAGCCGGGGGGGGGCAGGGACCACCGGGGAGCTGTTTTTT. Amino acids: CASSRGGAGTTGELFF.

This clonotype was picked up many times. V gene TRBV5-1 combines with J gene TRBJ2-3; D might be TRBD1 (6 bases). The CDR3 consists of 18 residues. The germline V gene encodes CDR1 SGHRS and CDR2 YFSETQ. The V and J ends lost 4 bases and 5 bases respectively, with 26 bases between them. The chain's CDR3 is CASSGRGRRFQGGDTQYF. The CDR3 DNA reads TGCGCCAGCAGCGGCCGGGGCCGCCGATTCCAAGGGGGAGATACGCAGTATTTT.

V and J are TRBV6-5 and TRBJ1-1; TRBD1 agrees at 7 bases. Germline V gene lookup returns CDR1 MNHEY and CDR2 SVGAGI. V was pared by 6 bases and J by 1 base, with 8 bases of the junction left unmatched. CDR3 size: 15 residues. The CDR3 loop is CASRPSGTANTEAFF. The CDR3 coding sequence is TGTGCCAGCAGACCCTCCGGGACAGCGAACACTGAAGCTTTCTTT.

This clonotype came up many times. The chain joins TRBV6-2 or TRBV6-3 to TRBJ2-3, with D possibly matching TRBD2 (5 bases). The CDR3 is made up of 14 amino acids. Trimming left V 6 bases short and J 8 bases short, with 18 bases between. The germline V gene encodes CDR1 MNHEY and CDR2 SVGEGT. CDR3 DNA: TGTGCCAGCAGGCCTGAACTAGGGCGGAGTACGCAGTATTTT. It encodes CASRPELGRSTQYF.

This chain links TRBV6-1 with TRBJ2-1, with 7 bases matching TRBD1. The CDR3 length is 14 residues. J gave up 9 bases and V 6 bases, and 11 bases lay outside the gene matches. Germline loops: CDR1 MNHNS, CDR2 SASEGT. CDR3 amino acids: CASRREQGWSEQFF. The CDR3 DNA reads as TGTGCCAGCAGACGGGAACAGGGGTGGAGTGAGCAGTTCTTC.

This clonotype was counted a few times. The V and J genes are TRBV7-2 and TRBJ2-2; 8 nucleotides line up with TRBD1. The V gene's germline CDR1 is SGHTA and CDR2 FQGNSA. V lost 5 bases to trimming and J lost 4 bases; unmatched junction nucleotides: 3. The CDR3 sequence is 14 residues long. CDR3 sequence: CASSRDRSTGELFF. The CDR3 DNA reads TGTGCCAGCAGCCGGGACAGGAGCACCGGGGAGCTGTTTTTT. Drawing the rest from reference TRBV7-2 and TRBJ2-2, the complete variable domain is GAGVSQSPSNKVTEKGKDVELRCDPISGHTALYWYRQSLGQGLEFLIYFQGNSAPDKSGLPSDRFSAERTGGSVSTLTIQRTQQEDSAVYLCASSRDRSTGELFFGEGSRLTVL.

The genes are TRBV29-1 and TRBJ2-1; D unclear. The CDR3 contains 14 residues. Germline assignment: CDR1 SQVTM and CDR2 ANQGSEA. Trimming removed 3 bases from V and 0 bases from J, with 9 bases in between. The CDR3 is CSVDAPRSYNEQFF. The CDR3 bases are TGCAGCGTTGACGCGCCTCGCTCCTACAATGAGCAGTTCTTC.